This note documents a single T cell receptor (beta chain) sequence. Antigen unknown. Germline values: CDR1 SGHTA, CDR2 FQGNSA. The germline V and J ends were trimmed by 5 bases and 1 base, with 15 bases remaining between them. The CDR3 is made up of 16 amino acids. The table came from immunoSEQ multiplex PCR; TCRdb's copy has only in-frame clones and leaves some out. In the table there are roughly 500,000 clones, 75% to 90% of which are singletons. The sample originates from a study of Ad26.COV2.S vaccination and SARS-CoV-2 variants. Findings and caveats of the study: Post-vaccination spike-specific CD8+ and CD4+ T cell responses reportedly had substantial breadth.

Treatment defined: roughly 18 received Ad26.COV2.S at low or high dose, single or two shots; several received placebo; per-sample allocation not given. Samples came from day 63 after the first vaccine or placebo injection. The gene calls are TRBV7-2 and TRBJ2-1; no reliable D call. The sequencing used peripheral blood, collected in a trial of Ad26.COV2.S vaccine versus placebo. This TCR came from a person between 18 and 65 years old who received the Ad26.COV2.S COVID-19 vaccine or a placebo. This chain's CDR3 is CASSPARAVSYNEQFF. CDR3 nucleotide sequence: TGTGCCAGCAGCCCGGCCCGGGCAGTTTCCTACAATGAGCAGTTCTTC.